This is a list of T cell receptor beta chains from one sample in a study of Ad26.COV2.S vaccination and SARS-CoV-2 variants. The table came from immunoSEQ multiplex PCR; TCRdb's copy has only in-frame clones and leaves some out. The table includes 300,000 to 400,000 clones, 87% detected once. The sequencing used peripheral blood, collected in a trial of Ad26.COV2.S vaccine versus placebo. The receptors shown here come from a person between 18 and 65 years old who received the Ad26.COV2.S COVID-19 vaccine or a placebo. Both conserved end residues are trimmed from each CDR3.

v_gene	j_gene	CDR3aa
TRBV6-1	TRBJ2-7	ASSERGRTYEQY
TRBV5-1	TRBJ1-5	ASSFISGNQPQH
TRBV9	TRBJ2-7	ASSARTSGATSADEQY
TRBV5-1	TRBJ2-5	ASSLQGLPQETQY
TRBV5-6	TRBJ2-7	ASSATGPSSYEQY
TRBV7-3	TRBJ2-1	ASSSTRGLYNEQF
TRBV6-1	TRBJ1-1	ASTRSANTEAF
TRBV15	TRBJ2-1	ATSSYGQGDYNEQF
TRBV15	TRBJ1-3	ATSITSRGGNTIY
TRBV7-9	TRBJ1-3	ASSLTSRADTIY
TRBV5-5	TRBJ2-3	ASSLGRGDNTQY
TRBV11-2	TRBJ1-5	ASSLAGRYQPQH
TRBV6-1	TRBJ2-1	ASSEGRGAYNEQF
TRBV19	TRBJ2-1	AGGRGGEQF
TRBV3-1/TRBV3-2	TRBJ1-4	ASSLRVPTNEKLF
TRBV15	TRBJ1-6	ATSRVQGSSPLH
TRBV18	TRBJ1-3	ASSTGDRAGNTIY
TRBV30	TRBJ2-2	AWSVRPGELF
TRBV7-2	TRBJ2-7	ASSSSGGAYEQY
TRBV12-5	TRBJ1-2	ASGSSTNYGYT
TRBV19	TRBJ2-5	ASSIGPSRETQY
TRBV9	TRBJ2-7	ASSVQGGTGYEQY
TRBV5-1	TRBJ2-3	ASTPDRYTDTQY
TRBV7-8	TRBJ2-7	ASSFVGLAGYSREQY
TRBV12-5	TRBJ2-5	ASGLVVGRNQETQY
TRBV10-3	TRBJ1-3	AISEWEGSGNTIY
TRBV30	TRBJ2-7	AWSDTDVYEQY
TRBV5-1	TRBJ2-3	ASSPQGTAHTDTQY
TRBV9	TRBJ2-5	ASSADSGGTQTQY
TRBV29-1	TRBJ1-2	SVNDRGFGYT
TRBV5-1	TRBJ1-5	ASSSITGGQPQH
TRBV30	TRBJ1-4	AWSVDSGWDEKLF
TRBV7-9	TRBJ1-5	ASSLYSGLGQPQH
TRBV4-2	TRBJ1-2	ASSQEVAGPNYGYT
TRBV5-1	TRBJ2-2	ASSLAGDRGELF
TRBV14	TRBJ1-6	ASSHRDRNSPLH
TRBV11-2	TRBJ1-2	ASSPTGGNYGYT
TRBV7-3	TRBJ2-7	ASRVRQGESSYEQY
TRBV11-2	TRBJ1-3	ASSFRDRVGNTIY
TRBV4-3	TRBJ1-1	ASSQVSRGRVNTEAF
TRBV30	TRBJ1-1	AWTLTETEAF
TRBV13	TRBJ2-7	ASSLLGTGDYEQY
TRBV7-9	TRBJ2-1	ASSPMVVNEQF
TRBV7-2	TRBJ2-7	ASSSLGGYEQY
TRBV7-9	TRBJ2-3	ASSPWGLRGDTQY
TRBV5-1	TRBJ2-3	ASHQGFPASTDTQY
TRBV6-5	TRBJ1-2	AGEELWGYGYT
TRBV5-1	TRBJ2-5	ASSTGAGFRETQY
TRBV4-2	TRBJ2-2	ASSQTTSGGFTGELF
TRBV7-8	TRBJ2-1	ASSLVGRTSGNNEQF
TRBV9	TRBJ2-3	ASSATGGSADTQY
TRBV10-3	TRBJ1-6	AISELSYNSPLH